The T cell receptor beta chain described here comes from a study of OX40 agonist ivuxolimab in advanced cancers. As for the study in general: Cohort: around 86% men, mean age roughly 60, aged about 20 to 85. Of the patients, three showed partial responses, one with hepatocellular carcinoma and two with cutaneous melanoma.

Germline trimming cut 2 bases from V and 1 base from J; bases unmatched to any gene: 10. The germline V gene encodes CDR1 SGHDT and CDR2 YYEEEE. The CDR3 consists of 17 residues. Drawing of blood for sampling happened at baseline, at cycle 4 day 1, and at cycle 7 day 1. This clone was seen just once. The method was immunoSEQ multiplex PCR; TCRdb's version includes in-frame clones alone and lacks a portion of them. The top ten clones hold around 7.2% of a sample with 60,000 to 85,000 clones, approximately 80% of them seen once. The chain combines TRBV5-6 with TRBJ2-3, with 7 bases lining up with TRBD2. This specimen was CD4+ or CD8+ T cells sorted from blood, taken in a trial of the OX40 agonist ivuxolimab. This TCR was recovered from an adult with an advanced solid tumor such as melanoma, head and neck, liver or kidney cancer. This CDR3 reads CASSFLGTMRGTDTQYF. The DNA for the CDR3 is TGTGCCAGCAGCTTTCTTGGGACTATGCGGGGCACAGATACGCAGTATTTT.